Listed here is a single T cell receptor beta chain. The data were produced by immunoSEQ multiplex PCR, yet TCRdb's version contains in-frame clones alone and is incomplete. The repertoire holds approximately 94,000 clones, with almost 97% as singletons. Germline V gene data show CDR1 as LNHNV and CDR2 as YYDKDF (reference sequence). V lost 5 bases, J lost 3 bases, and 13 bases lay in between. The CDR3 sequence is 14 residues long. The data belong to a study of technical replicates of blood from several donors. The gene calls are TRBV15 and TRBJ1-2; TRBD1 might be the D (5 bases). This TCR was sampled from a human donor in good health. The sequenced material came from T cells isolated from PBMCs. CDR3 sequence: CATSVTQTDYGYTF. The CDR3 region has the DNA TGTGCCACCAGCGTAACCCAGACAGACTATGGCTACACCTTC.